This TCR beta chain was found in a study of technical replicates of blood from a few donors. The assay was immunoSEQ multiplex PCR, and TCRdb's table has in-frame clones only and misses some. The data show 85,000 to 100,000 clones, more than 90% seen once. From germline, CDR1 is MRHNA and CDR2 SNTAGT. The CDR3 spans 15 residues. V dropped 9 bases and J dropped 4; count of bases not matched to a gene: 10. The clonotype originates from a human donor in good health. Sequencing used T cells isolated from PBMCs. This chain joins TRBV6-4 and TRBJ2-4; 9 bases are a match to TRBD1. The CDR3 region has the DNA TGTGCCAGGCCCCAAGAAGGGACAGGGAAAAACATTCAGTACTTC. It specifies CARPQEGTGKNIQYF.